This entry lists 16 T cell receptor beta chains sequenced from one sample in a study of blood T cell repertoires in COVID-19. Measured with immunoSEQ multiplex PCR; TCRdb has only the in-frame clones, and not every one. The sample shows about 220,000 clones, about 88% of them seen only once. Material: peripheral blood. These receptors were collected from a woman aged 50 to 65 with COVID-19, enrolled during active disease.

This chain joins TRBV7-7 and TRBJ2-3, with TRBD2 as a possible D gene (7 bases). The CDR3 covers 13 residues. Trimming left V 5 bases short and J 6 bases short, with 12 bases between. The germline V gene has CDR1 SSHAT and CDR2 FNYEAQ (reference sequence). The CDR3 nucleotides read TGTGCCAGCAGCCCAGGGAGGGGGGATACGCAGTATTTT. Amino acids: CASSPGRGDTQYF.

This chain links TRBV7-2 with TRBJ2-7, with 7 bases lining up with TRBD2. Trimming removed 5 bases from V and 7 bases from J; junction bases left unmatched: 14. Germline CDR1 reads SGHTA; CDR2 reads FQGNSA. The CDR3 spans 15 residues. CDR3 coding DNA: TGTGCCAGCAGCCCGGTCAGCGGGACCCTGGGGGAGCAGTACTTC. Its protein is CASSPVSGTLGEQYF.

This chain joins TRBV10-1 and TRBJ2-5; 7 positions agree with TRBD1. The CDR3 totals 17 residues. Unmatched junction bases numbered 8, after V lost 1 base and J lost 0 bases. Germline CDR1 reads WNHNN; CDR2 reads SYGVQD (reference sequence). CDR3 sequence: CASSEFSGTAYQETQYF. The CDR3 region has the DNA TGCGCCAGCAGTGAGTTCTCCGGGACAGCGTACCAAGAGACCCAGTACTTC.

The chain has TRBV30 and TRBJ2-2; TRBD1 matches 10 bases. This CDR3 contains 17 residues. Trimming cost V 4 bases and J 2 bases; bases outside gene matches: 10. CDR1 and CDR2 (germline): GTSNPN, SVGIG (reference sequence). In DNA form, the CDR3 reads TGTGCCTGGACCTTCGGGACAGGGGTTTTTAACACCGGGGAGCTGTTTTTT. Protein product: CAWTFGTGVFNTGELFF.

This clone has just a few counts. The chain uses TRBV30 and TRBJ1-2; D is perhaps TRBD1 (5 bases). Looked up from germline, CDR1 is GTSNPN and CDR2 is SVGIG (reference sequence). This CDR3 region has 15 residues. V lost 4 bases and J 6 bases, leaving 21 bases between the germline ends. The CDR3 sequence: CAWTERQIYVHGYTF. Here the CDR3 DNA reads TGTGCCTGGACCGAACGACAGATTTACGTTCATGGCTACACCTTC.

This chain connects TRBV28 to TRBJ1-1; 7 bases line up with TRBD1. Germline V gene lookup returns CDR1 MDHEN and CDR2 SYDVKM. This CDR3 is 13 amino acids long. The V segment lost 8 bases and the J segment 1 base; nucleotides outside the gene matches: 4. The CDR3 bases are TGTGCCAGCGGGGGACAGTCGAACACTGAAGCTTTCTTT. Residues: CASGGQSNTEAFF. Full variable domain (remainder filled in from reference TRBV28 and TRBJ1-1): DVKVTQSSRYLVKRTGEKVFLECVQDMDHENMFWYRQDPGLGLRLIYFSYDVKMKEKGDIPEGYSVSREKKERFSLILESASTNQTSMYLCASGGQSNTEAFFGQGTRLTVV.

V gene TRBV10-1 combines with J gene TRBJ1-4, with D maybe TRBD1 (5 bases). Germline CDR1 is WNHNN and CDR2 is SYGVQD (reference sequence). The CDR3 is 14 amino acids. Between the trimmed V and J ends, which lost 8 bases and 6 bases, there was a span of 16 bases. In DNA, the CDR3 is TGCGCCAGCTCGGTGGGGCAGGGATATGAAAAACTGTTTTTT. Encoded protein: CASSVGQGYEKLFF.

This sequence joins TRBV2 and TRBJ2-7, with 9 bases aligning to TRBD1. Trimming took 7 bases from V and 6 from J; bases not matched to a gene: 7. CDR1 SNHLY and CDR2 FYNNEI come from the germline V gene. This CDR3 comprises 13 residues. CDR3 sequence reads: CASKDRGGTEQYF. The CDR3 DNA reads TGTGCCAGCAAGGACAGGGGAGGTACCGAGCAGTACTTC.

The genes are TRBV7-9 and TRBJ1-1; D possibly corresponds to TRBD1 (5 bases). V was clipped by 3 bases and J by 5 bases, with 10 bases between them. Germline CDR1 is SEHNR and CDR2 is FQNEAQ (reference sequence). This CDR3 has 13 amino acids. The DNA of the CDR3 is TGTGCCAGCAGCTTCTTTGGGGGGACTGAAGCTTTCTTT. It encodes CASSFFGGTEAFF. Full variable domain (missing parts from reference TRBV7-9 and TRBJ1-1): DTGVSQNPRHKITKRGQNVTFRCDPISEHNRLYWYRQTLGQGPEFLTYFQNEAQLEKSRLLSDRFSAERPKGSFSTLEIQRTEQGDSAMYLCASSFFGGTEAFFGQGTRLTVV.

This chain connects TRBV19 to TRBJ1-5, with TRBD1 matching over 7 bases. The V gene's germline CDR1 is LNHDA and CDR2 SQIVND (reference sequence). The CDR3 extends over 16 amino acids. With 5 bases clipped from V and 2 bases from J, the junction kept 9 bases outside the gene matches. The CDR3 sequence: CASSFPTGLGNQPQHF. CDR3 DNA sequence: TGTGCCAGTAGTTTTCCGACAGGGTTGGGCAATCAGCCCCAGCATTTT.

V is TRBV19 and J is TRBJ1-2; 7 nucleotides match TRBD1. The length of the CDR3 is 13 residues. In germline, CDR1 is LNHDA, CDR2 SQIVND (reference sequence). V gave up 7 bases and J gave up 7 bases; unmatched junction bases: 9. The DNA of the CDR3 is TGTGCCAGTATTCAGGGGGGAACAAGTGGCTACACCTTC. Translated: CASIQGGTSGYTF.

This clone was counted a single time. The genes are TRBV3-1 (or the pseudogene TRBV3-2) and TRBJ2-3; TRBD2 matches at 9 bases. The germline gives CDR1 LGHDT, CDR2 YNNKEL (reference sequence). The ends lost 1 base at V and 9 bases at J; junction bases unmatched: 5. The CDR3 has 14 amino acids. The CDR3 spells CASSQGRGGGTQYF. CDR3 bases: TGTGCCAGCAGCCAAGGGCGGGGGGGCGGAACGCAGTATTTT.

The chain's CDR3 is CASSLGPGNSYEQYV. The CDR3, as DNA: TGTGCCAGCAGCTTAGGGCCAGGGAACTCCTACGAGCAGTACGTC. V and J are TRBV11-2 and TRBJ2-7, with D tentatively TRBD1 (5 bases). CDR3 length: 15 amino acids. Germline V gene sequence: CDR1 SGHAT, CDR2 FQNNGV. V lost 1 base to trimming and J lost 0 bases, with 10 bases between them.

This clone was counted only a few times. The chain employs TRBV5-1 and TRBJ2-5; weak D call: TRBD2 (6 bases). Germline assignment: CDR1 SGHRS and CDR2 YFSETQ. V lost 0 bases to trimming and J lost 5 bases, with 8 bases between them. This CDR3 region has 13 residues. Here the CDR3 DNA reads TGCGCCAGCAGCTTGGGCGGGGATGAGACCCAGTACTTC. It codes for CASSLGGDETQYF.

Only a few counts were recorded for this clone. The chain carries TRBV19 and TRBJ1-1; no reliable D call. Trimming left V 9 bases short and J 0 bases short, with 11 bases between. The germline gives CDR1 LNHDA, CDR2 SQIVND (reference sequence). The CDR3 consists of 13 residues. The CDR3 here is CASMELMNTEAFF. CDR3 nucleotides: TGTGCCAGCATGGAGCTTATGAACACTGAAGCTTTCTTT.

This clone was seen a few times. The gene calls are TRBV6-4 and TRBJ1-6; unclear D gene. The CDR3 covers 14 residues. The V gene lost 4 bases and the J gene lost 5 bases, with 9 bases spanning the gap. The germline CDR1 and CDR2 sequences are MRHNA and SNTAGT. The CDR3 loop reads CASSAPGNNSPLHF. The CDR3 DNA reads TGTGCCAGCAGTGCCCCCGGGAATAATTCACCCCTCCACTTT.